The text below deals with one TCR beta chain. Its antigen remains unknown. Treatment defined: approximately nine-day PBMC culture with coronavirus spike peptide pools or control peptides (ViraFEST assay). This entry comes from a study of vaccination and CD4 T cells after COVID-19. Sequencing of the DNA from cultured CD4+ T cells was carried out with the Oncomine TCR Beta short-read assay. TCRdb recomputed calls from the PCR reads with MiXCR, one row per CDR3 protein. The repertoire includes roughly 17,000 distinct CDR3 sequences, approximately 50% of them detected once, and roughly an eighth sits in the top ten. The receptor comes from a human donor who had recovered from COVID-19. The material sequenced was CD4+ T cells from blood, cultured in vitro.

The CDR3 protein is CSAIRQPLFYEQYF. CDR3 coding DNA: TGCAGTGCCATTCGACAGCCGCTTTTCTACGAGCAGTACTTC. The chain carries TRBV20-1 and TRBJ2-7; tentative D call: TRBD1 (5 bases). CDR1 and CDR2 (germline): DFQATT, SNEGSKA (reference sequence). The CDR3 is 14 amino acids. V was clipped by 6 bases and J by 3 bases, with 18 bases between them.